This TCR beta chain was identified in a study of cytomegalovirus exposure and HLA in healthy donors. The CDR3 covers 15 residues. Germline CDR1 SGHTA, CDR2 FQGNSA. The V gene lost 1 base and the J gene lost 7 bases, with 14 bases spanning the gap. The PCR had 60 Vbeta and 13 Jbeta primers. The method was immunoSEQ multiplex PCR; TCRdb's version includes in-frame clones alone and lacks a portion of them. The sample yields around 21,000 clones, about 78% seen once. The clonotype was recovered from a man aged 55 to 69 in good health and CMV-seronegative. The chain joins TRBV7-2 to TRBJ1-5; D remains ambiguous. The sequencing sample was made of PBMCs. CDR3 region: CASSLGSGSGQPQHF. Written as DNA, the CDR3 is TGTGCCAGCAGCTTAGGGTCCGGGTCCGGGCAGCCCCAGCATTTT.